A selection of T cell receptor beta chains follows, all from one sample in a study of OX40 agonist ivuxolimab in advanced cancers. Only in-frame clones appear in the TCRdb table, and some are missing; sequencing was by immunoSEQ multiplex PCR. The sample has roughly 120,000 clones, approximately 90% seen once. The sample in question was CD4+ or CD8+ T cells sorted from blood, obtained in a trial of the OX40 agonist ivuxolimab. All receptors derive from an adult with an advanced solid tumor such as melanoma, head and neck, liver or kidney cancer. Both conserved end residues are part of each CDR3. Fields, in order: D gene, J gene, V gene, clone size, CDR3 protein, CDR3 DNA. A D gene is named only where the DNA matches it firmly. For some rows the clone size is stated as once, few or many, or as a class when expanded; others skip it.

D: -
J: TRBJ1-3
V: TRBV11-2
size: -
CDR3: CASSFSYFISGNTIYF
DNA: TGTGCCAGCAGCTTTTCCTATTTCATCTCTGGAAACACCATATATTTT

D: -
J: TRBJ2-7
V: TRBV18
size: -
CDR3: CASSPEAGPGGEQYF
DNA: TGTGCCAGCTCACCCGAGGCGGGGCCCGGAGGAGAGCAGTACTTC

D: TRBD1
J: TRBJ1-2
V: TRBV28
size: -
CDR3: CASSPGTGLGYTF
DNA: TGTGCCAGCAGTCCCGGGACAGGGTTAGGCTACACCTTC

D: -
J: TRBJ2-1
V: TRBV29-1
size: -
CDR3: CSVVGWTRTDEQFF
DNA: TGCAGCGTTGTCGGGTGGACCAGGACGGATGAGCAGTTCTTC

D: TRBD2
J: TRBJ2-1
V: TRBV28
size: -
CDR3: CASSFPLTSGSVTSYNEQFF
DNA: TGTGCCAGCAGTTTCCCACTCACTAGCGGGAGCGTCACCTCCTACAATGAGCAGTTCTTC

D: -
J: TRBJ1-3
V: TRBV6-5
size: -
CDR3: CASFDRGNTIYF
DNA: TGTGCCAGCTTCGACAGAGGAAACACCATATATTTT

D: -
J: TRBJ2-2
V: TRBV27
size: -
CDR3: CASSLGTSTGELFF
DNA: TGTGCCAGCAGTTTGGGCACATCCACCGGGGAGCTGTTTTTT

D: -
J: TRBJ2-3
V: TRBV10-1
size: -
CDR3: CASSEGQTTDTQYF
DNA: TGCGCCAGCAGTGAGGGACAGACCACAGATACGCAGTATTTT

D: TRBD1
J: TRBJ2-7
V: TRBV5-1
size: -
CDR3: CASSVGQGLYEQYF
DNA: TGCGCCAGCAGCGTGGGACAGGGACTCTACGAGCAGTACTTC

D: -
J: TRBJ2-2
V: TRBV27
size: -
CDR3: CASSPLTGSTGELFF
DNA: TGTGCCAGCAGTCCCCTGACCGGAAGCACCGGGGAGCTGTTTTTT

D: TRBD1
J: TRBJ1-1
V: TRBV7-8
size: -
CDR3: CASSVGQGALNTEAFF
DNA: TGTGCCAGCAGCGTAGGACAGGGGGCCCTCAACACTGAAGCTTTCTTT

D: -
J: TRBJ2-1
V: TRBV6-6
size: few
CDR3: CASSYSSGGSEQFF
DNA: TGTGCCAGCAGTTACTCGAGTGGGGGCAGTGAGCAGTTCTTC

D: TRBD2
J: TRBJ2-2
V: TRBV7-3
size: -
CDR3: CASSVSGTRGATGELFF
DNA: TGTGCCAGCAGCGTGTCCGGGACTAGAGGGGCCACCGGGGAGCTGTTTTTT

D: TRBD1
J: TRBJ1-1
V: TRBV7-2
size: -
CDR3: CASSLGHRGTEAFF
DNA: TGTGCCAGCAGCTTAGGGCACAGGGGGACTGAAGCTTTCTTT

D: TRBD1
J: TRBJ1-1
V: TRBV5-1
size: -
CDR3: CASSLDTGTGRTEAFF
DNA: TGCGCCAGCAGCTTGGATACCGGGACAGGGAGAACTGAAGCTTTCTTT

D: TRBD1
J: TRBJ2-3
V: TRBV28
size: once
CDR3: CASSKRQGWTDTQYF
DNA: TGTGCCAGCAGCAAACGACAGGGTTGGACAGATACGCAGTATTTT

D: -
J: TRBJ1-4
V: TRBV5-6
size: -
CDR3: CASSSPQAGGEKLFF
DNA: TGTGCCAGCAGCTCCCCTCAGGCCGGGGGTGAAAAACTGTTTTTT

D: -
J: TRBJ1-1
V: TRBV6-5
size: -
CDR3: CASRPGWTNTEAFF
DNA: TGTGCCAGCAGACCGGGGTGGACGAACACTGAAGCTTTCTTT

D: -
J: TRBJ1-2
V: TRBV6-1
size: once
CDR3: CASSETVGNPSYGYTF
DNA: TGTGCCAGCAGTGAAACGGTTGGGAACCCGAGCTATGGCTACACCTTC

D: -
J: TRBJ2-5
V: TRBV5-1
size: -
CDR3: CASSKETGPETQYF
DNA: TGCGCCAGCAGCAAAGAAACAGGGCCCGAGACCCAGTACTTC

D: -
J: TRBJ2-7
V: TRBV28
size: -
CDR3: CASSLSRAGDEQYF
DNA: TGTGCCAGCAGTTTATCGCGAGCAGGGGACGAGCAGTACTTC

D: -
J: TRBJ2-5
V: TRBV29-1
size: once
CDR3: CSVAQLQETQYF
DNA: TGCAGCGTTGCGCAGTTACAAGAGACCCAGTACTTC

D: -
J: TRBJ2-1
V: TRBV30
size: -
CDR3: CAWSGDTFSYNEQFF
DNA: TGTGCCTGGAGTGGGGACACCTTCTCCTACAATGAGCAGTTCTTC

D: -
J: TRBJ1-1
V: TRBV20-1
size: -
CDR3: CIPAGEAFF
DNA: TGCATCCCGGCTGGGGAAGCTTTCTTT

D: -
J: TRBJ1-2
V: TRBV5-4
size: -
CDR3: CASSLGGWTDGYTF
DNA: TGTGCCAGCAGCTTGGGTGGGTGGACGGATGGCTACACCTTC

D: TRBD1
J: TRBJ1-2
V: TRBV7-9
size: -
CDR3: CASSFGTGSYGYTF
DNA: TGTGCCAGCAGCTTCGGGACAGGGAGCTATGGCTACACCTTC

D: TRBD1
J: TRBJ2-3
V: TRBV5-6
size: -
CDR3: CASSPLKTGTSADTQYF
DNA: TGTGCCAGCAGCCCGCTCAAGACAGGGACCTCCGCAGATACGCAGTATTTT

D: -
J: TRBJ1-4
V: TRBV5-1
size: -
CDR3: CASRAGPQGKLFF
DNA: TGCGCCAGCAGAGCGGGCCCCCAAGGAAAACTGTTTTTT

D: TRBD1
J: TRBJ2-3
V: TRBV19
size: -
CDR3: CASSIDHTGGSTDTQYF
DNA: TGTGCCAGTAGTATAGATCACACAGGGGGCAGCACAGATACGCAGTATTTT

D: TRBD2
J: TRBJ2-5
V: TRBV28
size: -
CDR3: CASSFLTGLALETQYF
DNA: TGTGCCAGCAGTTTCCTAACGGGACTAGCGCTAGAGACCCAGTACTTC

D: -
J: TRBJ2-7
V: TRBV6-5
size: -
CDR3: CASSPRTVSEQYF
DNA: TGTGCCAGCAGCCCCCGGACTGTCTCCGAGCAGTACTTC

D: -
J: TRBJ1-4
V: TRBV5-1
size: once
CDR3: CASSPDRSGEKLFF
DNA: TGCGCCAGCAGCCCAGACAGGTCGGGTGAAAAACTGTTTTTT

D: -
J: TRBJ1-3
V: TRBV4-1
size: -
CDR3: CASSLMGGDGNTIYF
DNA: TGCGCCAGCAGCCTCATGGGAGGGGACGGAAACACCATATATTTT

D: TRBD2
J: TRBJ2-1
V: TRBV9
size: -
CDR3: CASSAYWGGSYNEQFF
DNA: TGTGCCAGCAGCGCCTACTGGGGGGGTTCCTACAATGAGCAGTTCTTC

D: -
J: TRBJ2-1
V: TRBV5-1
size: -
CDR3: CASSLVSGVRNEQFF
DNA: TGCGCCAGCAGCTTGGTTTCGGGTGTCCGCAATGAGCAGTTCTTC

D: -
J: TRBJ2-7
V: TRBV28
size: -
CDR3: CASSQDSVGYEQYF
DNA: TGTGCCAGCAGCCAGGACTCAGTAGGATACGAGCAGTACTTC